Detailed here is one T cell receptor beta chain. This sample is part of a study of control samples from healthy donors and cancer patients. CDR1 is SGHVS and CDR2 is FQNEAQ in the germline V gene. The V gene lost 5 bases and the J gene lost 4 bases, with 15 bases spanning the gap. This CDR3 has 15 amino acids. Profiled with immunoSEQ multiplex PCR; TCRdb holds only in-frame clones, not every one. The table has about 79,000 clones, 80% to 95% seen once; the top ten hold 1.3%. This sequence originates from a woman between 40 and 50 years old with lung cancer. The sequencing sample was made of PBMCs. The chain recombines TRBV7-8 with TRBJ1-3; D possibly corresponds to TRBD1 (6 bases). The CDR3 nucleotides read TGTGCCAGCAGCCTAAGGCCCGGGACAGGAAACACCATATATTTT. This sequence encodes CASSLRPGTGNTIYF.